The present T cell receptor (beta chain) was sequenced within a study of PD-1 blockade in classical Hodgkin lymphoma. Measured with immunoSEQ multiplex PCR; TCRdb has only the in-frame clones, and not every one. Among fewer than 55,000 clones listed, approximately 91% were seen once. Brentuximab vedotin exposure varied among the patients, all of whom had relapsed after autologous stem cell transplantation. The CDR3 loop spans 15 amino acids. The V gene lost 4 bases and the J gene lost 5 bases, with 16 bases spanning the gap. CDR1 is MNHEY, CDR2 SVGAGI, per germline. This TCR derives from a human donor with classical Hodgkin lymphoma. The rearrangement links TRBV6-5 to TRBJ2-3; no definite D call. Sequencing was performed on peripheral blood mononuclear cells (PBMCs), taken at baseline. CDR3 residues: CASSLTVDPIDTQYF. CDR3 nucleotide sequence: TGTGCCAGCAGTTTGACGGTCGACCCTATAGATACGCAGTATTTT.